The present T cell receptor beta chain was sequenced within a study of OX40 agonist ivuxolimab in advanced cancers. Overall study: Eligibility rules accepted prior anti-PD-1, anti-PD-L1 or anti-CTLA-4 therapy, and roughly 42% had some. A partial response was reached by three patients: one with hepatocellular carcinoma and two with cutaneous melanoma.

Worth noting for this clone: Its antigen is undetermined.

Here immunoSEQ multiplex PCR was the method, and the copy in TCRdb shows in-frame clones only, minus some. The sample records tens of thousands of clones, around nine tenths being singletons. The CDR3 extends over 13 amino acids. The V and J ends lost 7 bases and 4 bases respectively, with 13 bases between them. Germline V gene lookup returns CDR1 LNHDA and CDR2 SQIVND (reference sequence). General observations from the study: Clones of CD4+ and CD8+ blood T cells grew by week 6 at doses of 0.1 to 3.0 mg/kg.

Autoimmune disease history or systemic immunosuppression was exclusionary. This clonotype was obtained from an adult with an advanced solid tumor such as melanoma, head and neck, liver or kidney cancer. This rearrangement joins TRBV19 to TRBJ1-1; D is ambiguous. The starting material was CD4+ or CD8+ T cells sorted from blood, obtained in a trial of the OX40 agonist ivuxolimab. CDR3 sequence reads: CASTIRKGTEAFF. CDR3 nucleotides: TGTGCCAGTACGATCCGGAAGGGCACTGAAGCTTTCTTT. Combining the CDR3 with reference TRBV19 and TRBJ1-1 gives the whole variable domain DGGITQSPKYLFRKEGQNVTLSCEQNLNHDAMYWYRQDPGQGLRLIYYSQIVNDFQKGDIAEGYSVSREKKESFPLTVTSAQKNPTAFYLCASTIRKGTEAFFGQGTRLTVV.